This T cell receptor (beta chain) was profiled in a study of cytomegalovirus exposure and HLA in healthy donors. Across the study: Most genotyped donors, approximately 77% of 398, had Caucasian-associated genetic ancestry.

PCR employed 60 Vbeta and 13 Jbeta primers. This table comes from immunoSEQ multiplex PCR, and its TCRdb copy is limited to in-frame clones, with some not included. The sample has roughly 130,000 clones, roughly 83% seen once. Those who donated were healthy bone marrow donors. Study-wide points: HLA restriction was apparent for most CMV-associated TCR beta chains in a later analysis.

There are a few counts of this clone. The antigen remains undetermined. CDR1 LNHDA and CDR2 SQIVND come from the germline V gene (reference sequence). V shed 7 bases and J 3 bases; nucleotides not matched to a gene: 12. The CDR3 consists of 16 residues. The material sequenced was PBMCs. The V and J genes are TRBV19 and TRBJ2-1, with 7 bases lining up with TRBD2. The sequence derives from a man aged 18 to 30 in good health and CMV-seronegative. The CDR3: CASTPGGRAIYNEQFF. The CDR3 region has the DNA TGTGCCAGTACCCCGGGTGGGAGGGCCATCTACAATGAGCAGTTCTTC.